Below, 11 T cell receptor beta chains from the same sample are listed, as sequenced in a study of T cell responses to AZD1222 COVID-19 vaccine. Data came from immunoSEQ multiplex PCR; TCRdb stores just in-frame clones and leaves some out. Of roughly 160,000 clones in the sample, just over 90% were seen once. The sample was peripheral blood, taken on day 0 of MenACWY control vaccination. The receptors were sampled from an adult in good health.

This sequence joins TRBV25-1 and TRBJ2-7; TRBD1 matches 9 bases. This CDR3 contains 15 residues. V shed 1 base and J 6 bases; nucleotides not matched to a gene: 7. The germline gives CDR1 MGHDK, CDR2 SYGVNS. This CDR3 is CASSESGTGSLEQYF. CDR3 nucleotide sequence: TGTGCCAGCAGTGAATCCGGGACAGGGAGTCTCGAGCAGTACTTC.

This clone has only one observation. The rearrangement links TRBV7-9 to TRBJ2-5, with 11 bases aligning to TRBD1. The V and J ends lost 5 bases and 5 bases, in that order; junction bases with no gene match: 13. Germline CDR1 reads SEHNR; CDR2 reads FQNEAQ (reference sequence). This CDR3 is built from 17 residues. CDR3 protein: CASSPGVGTGGLETQYF. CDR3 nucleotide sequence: TGTGCCAGCAGCCCCGGGGTGGGGACAGGGGGTTTGGAGACCCAGTACTTC.

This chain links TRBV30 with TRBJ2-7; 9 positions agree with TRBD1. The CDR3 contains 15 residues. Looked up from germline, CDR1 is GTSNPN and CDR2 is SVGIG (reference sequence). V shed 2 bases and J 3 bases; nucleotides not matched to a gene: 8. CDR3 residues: CAWSNDRGGNYEQYF. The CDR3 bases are TGTGCCTGGAGTAACGACAGGGGGGGAAACTACGAGCAGTACTTC.

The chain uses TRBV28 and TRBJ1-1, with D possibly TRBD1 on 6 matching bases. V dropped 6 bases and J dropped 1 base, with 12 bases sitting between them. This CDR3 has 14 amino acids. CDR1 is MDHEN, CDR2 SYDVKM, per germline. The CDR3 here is CASRLGGANTEAFF. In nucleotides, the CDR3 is TGTGCCAGCAGACTTGGGGGGGCGAACACTGAAGCTTTCTTT. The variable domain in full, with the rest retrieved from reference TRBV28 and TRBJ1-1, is DVKVTQSSRYLVKRTGEKVFLECVQDMDHENMFWYRQDPGLGLRLIYFSYDVKMKEKGDIPEGYSVSREKKERFSLILESASTNQTSMYLCASRLGGANTEAFFGQGTRLTVV.

CDR3 nucleotide sequence: TGTGCCAGCAGCGTCGGGACAGGCAACAATCAGCCCCAGCATTTT. It is translated as CASSVGTGNNQPQHF. V gene TRBV11-2 combines with J gene TRBJ1-5; 8 nucleotides line up with TRBD1. The CDR3 consists of 15 residues. Germline values: CDR1 SGHAT, CDR2 FQNNGV. V lost 5 bases and J lost 3; bases outside the gene matches: 6.

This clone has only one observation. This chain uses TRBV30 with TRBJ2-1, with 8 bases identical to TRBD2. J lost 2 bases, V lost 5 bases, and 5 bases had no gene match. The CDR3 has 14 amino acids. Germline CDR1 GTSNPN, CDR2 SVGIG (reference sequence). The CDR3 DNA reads TGTGCCTGGGTAGCGGGGTCCCCCTACAATGAGCAGTTCTTC. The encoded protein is CAWVAGSPYNEQFF.

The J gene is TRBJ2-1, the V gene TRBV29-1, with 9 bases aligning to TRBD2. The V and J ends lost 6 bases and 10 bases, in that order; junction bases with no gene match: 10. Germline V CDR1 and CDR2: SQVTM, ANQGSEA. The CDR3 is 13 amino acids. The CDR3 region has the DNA TGCAGCGTCCCGGGACTAGCCCGTAACGAGCAGTTCTTC. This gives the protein CSVPGLARNEQFF.

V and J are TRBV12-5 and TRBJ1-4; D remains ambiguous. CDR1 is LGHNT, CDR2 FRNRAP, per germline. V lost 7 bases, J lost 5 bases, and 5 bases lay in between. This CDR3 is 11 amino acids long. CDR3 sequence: CASARNEKLFF. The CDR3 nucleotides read TGTGCTAGTGCCCGAAATGAAAAACTGTTTTTT.

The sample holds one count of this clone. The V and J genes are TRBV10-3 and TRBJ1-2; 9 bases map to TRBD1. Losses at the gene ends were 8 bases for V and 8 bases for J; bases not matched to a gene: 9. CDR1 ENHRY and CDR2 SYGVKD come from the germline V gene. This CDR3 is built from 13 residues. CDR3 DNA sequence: TGTGCCATCCGGGACAGGGCATCTGGAGGCTACACCTTC. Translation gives CAIRDRASGGYTF.

The CDR3 loop reads CATHQGVSYEQYF. The DNA of the CDR3 is TGTGCCACCCATCAGGGGGTGAGCTACGAGCAGTACTTC. V gene TRBV21-1 combines with J gene TRBJ2-7; whether TRBD1, the table's D call, matches the DNA was not checked. TRBV21-1 is assigned pseudogene status. This CDR3 region has 13 residues.

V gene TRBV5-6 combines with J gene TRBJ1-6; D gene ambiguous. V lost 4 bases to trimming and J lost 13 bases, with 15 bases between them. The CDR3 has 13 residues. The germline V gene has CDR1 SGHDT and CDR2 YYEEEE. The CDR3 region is CASSRTPGEPLHF. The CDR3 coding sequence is TGTGCCAGCAGCCGAACACCTGGGGAGCCCCTCCACTTT. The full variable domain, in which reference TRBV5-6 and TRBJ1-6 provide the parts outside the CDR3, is DAGVTQSPTHLIKTRGQQVTLRCSPKSGHDTVSWYQQALGQGPQFIFQYYEEEERQRGNFPDRFSGHQFPNYSSELNVNALLLGDSALYLCASSRTPGEPLHFGNGTRLTVT.